This TCR beta chain was sequenced in a study of shared clonotypes between healthy human individuals. Study-wide results and caveats: Rarefaction exposed incomplete sorted-subset sequencing despite large depth.

Concerning this clone itself: Its target is unknown.

The assay ran at deep level. Clones were sequenced by immunoSEQ multiplex PCR, and TCRdb holds only the in-frame ones, with some missing. Altogether about 2.2 million clones are present, approximately 94% being singletons, with the ten largest covering roughly 1.7%. Germline loops: CDR1 SNHLY, CDR2 FYNNEI. CDR3 length equals 13 residues. V was clipped by 6 bases and J by 0 bases, with 9 bases between them. Naive CD8 cells were CD45RO-negative, positively selected for CCR7, excluding terminally differentiated effector memory CD45RA+ cells. Each sample came from a Caucasian adult donor living in Nashville, Tennessee.

This chain links TRBV2 with TRBJ2-7; possible D gene TRBD1, 5 bases. This TCR was sampled from a man younger than 35 in good health. Some clones in this sample may be carry-over from other donors' samples. Sequencing was carried out using naive CD8+ T cells from PBMCs. CDR3 in amino acids: CASSQTDSYEQYF. DNA for the CDR3: TGTGCCAGCAGCCAGACAGACTCCTACGAGCAGTACTTC.